The rows below give T cell receptor beta chains drawn from one sample of a study of shared clonotypes between healthy human individuals. Profiled with immunoSEQ multiplex PCR; TCRdb holds only in-frame clones, not every one. Of about 2.2 million clones listed, around 93% were seen once; the top ten hold roughly 1.7%. What was sequenced was naive CD8+ T cells from PBMCs. These receptors were taken from a man younger than 35 in good health. Some clones in this sample may be carry-over from other donors' samples. CDR3s include the opening cysteine and the closing phenylalanine or tryptophan. D genes are given only for firm matches. Clone size, where shown, is once, few, many, or a class for clones that have expanded.

TRBJ1-2,once,-,TRBV6-1,CAIEYGYTF,TGTGCCATAGAATATGGCTACACCTTC
TRBJ1-1,once,-,TRBV7-8,CASSPVLGTYSEAFF,TGTGCCAGCAGCCCCGTTCTAGGGACCTATTCTGAAGCTTTCTTT
TRBJ2-3,-,-,TRBV10-3,CAISESKGTDTQYF,TGTGCCATCAGTGAGTCGAAGGGTACAGATACGCAGTATTTT
TRBJ2-7,-,-,TRBV5-5,CASSFSWDFSYEQYF,TGTGCCAGCAGCTTTAGTTGGGACTTCTCCTACGAGCAGTACTTC
TRBJ2-1,-,-,TRBV4-2,CASSLWTGYNEQFF,TGTGCCAGCAGCCTATGGACTGGATACAATGAGCAGTTCTTC
TRBJ2-7,-,-,TRBV4-3,CASSQDLTSGVRTYEQYF,TGCGCCAGCAGCCAAGATTTAACCAGTGGCGTCAGGACCTACGAGCAGTACTTC
TRBJ1-1,-,TRBD1,TRBV19,CASSTWDRLNTEAFF,TGTGCCAGTAGTACCTGGGACAGGCTAAACACTGAAGCTTTCTTT
TRBJ2-5,-,TRBD1,TRBV10-3,CAISDGRGHETQYF,TGTGCCATCAGTGATGGCAGGGGGCACGAGACCCAGTACTTC
TRBJ1-1,-,-,TRBV2,CASSERGGPNTEAFF,TGTGCCAGCAGTGAACGAGGGGGGCCTAACACTGAAGCTTTCTTT
TRBJ2-1,once,TRBD1,TRBV5-1,CASSSTGAHGNIDNEQFF,TGCGCCAGCAGCTCTACAGGGGCCCATGGAAATATAGACAATGAGCAGTTCTTC
TRBJ2-1,-,-,TRBV28,CASSPSRGTDLGRYNEQFF,TGTGCCAGCAGTCCCTCCCGCGGGACCGATCTTGGACGCTACAATGAGCAGTTCTTC
TRBJ2-1,-,-,TRBV7-6,CASSEVRSSYNEQFF,TGTGCCAGCAGCGAGGTACGGAGCTCCTACAATGAGCAGTTCTTC
TRBJ2-7,-,TRBD2,TRBV4-3,CASSPGLAGPYEQYF,TGCGCCAGCAGCCCGGGACTAGCGGGTCCCTACGAGCAGTACTTC
TRBJ2-3,once,-,TRBV7-2,CASSFLAGPDTQYF,TGTGCCAGCAGCTTCTTGGCGGGCCCAGATACGCAGTATTTT
TRBJ2-7,-,TRBD2,TRBV11-1,CASSSVASGRGTAYEQYF,TGTGCCAGCAGCTCCGTGGCTAGCGGGAGAGGGACGGCCTACGAGCAGTACTTC
TRBJ2-1,-,-,TRBV7-2,CASSTMLISYNEQFF,TGTGCCAGCAGCACGATGCTGATCTCCTACAATGAGCAGTTCTTC
TRBJ2-3,-,-,TRBV2,CASVGGWEKDTQYF,TGTGCCAGCGTTGGCGGGTGGGAGAAGGATACGCAGTATTTT
TRBJ2-7,once,-,TRBV6-1,CASWGGHNYEQYF,TGTGCCAGCTGGGGTGGACACAACTACGAGCAGTACTTC
TRBJ1-1,once,-,TRBV27,CASSLMGFSTEAFF,TGTGCCAGCAGTTTAATGGGGTTCAGCACTGAAGCTTTCTTT
TRBJ1-1,-,-,TRBV4-1,CASSHLGGGTEAFF,TGCGCCAGCAGCCACCTTGGAGGGGGCACTGAAGCTTTCTTT
TRBJ2-3,-,-,TRBV2,CASSATRGGTDTQYF,TGTGCCAGCAGTGCGACCAGGGGAGGCACAGATACGCAGTATTTT
TRBJ2-1,-,TRBD2,TRBV15,CATSRTSGSDNEQFF,TGTGCCACCAGCAGAACTAGCGGGTCGGACAATGAGCAGTTCTTC
TRBJ2-7,-,TRBD1,TRBV11-2,CASSYRDRSSYEQYF,TGTGCCAGCAGCTACCGGGACAGGAGCTCCTACGAGCAGTACTTC
TRBJ2-1,-,TRBD2,TRBV7-2,CASSLGASGRVRNEQFF,TGTGCCAGCAGCTTGGGAGCTAGCGGGAGGGTAAGGAATGAGCAGTTCTTC
TRBJ2-7,-,-,TRBV27,CASSFDLANEQYF,TGTGCCAGCAGTTTTGATCTAGCGAACGAGCAGTACTTC
TRBJ1-2,-,-,TRBV6-6,CASSYSSWEGAGYTF,TGTGCCAGCAGTTACTCGTCATGGGAGGGAGCTGGCTACACCTTC
TRBJ1-2,-,-,TRBV27,CASSRQGSGYTF,TGTGCCAGCAGTCGTCAGGGTAGTGGCTACACCTTC
TRBJ2-3,once,-,TRBV13,CASSLGPIRFEDTQYF,TGTGCCAGCAGCTTAGGCCCGATTCGGTTCGAAGATACGCAGTATTTT
TRBJ1-5,-,-,TRBV4-1,CASSQDLRTDYSNQPQHF,TGCGCCAGCAGCCAAGATCTCCGGACTGATTATAGCAATCAGCCCCAGCATTTT